This T cell receptor (beta chain) was documented in a study of CD8+ T cells in alopecia areata. Study at large: Tofacitinib therapy took 6 to 18 months; 6 months off drug came after.

Germline V lookup: CDR1 SQVTM, CDR2 ANQGSEA. This CDR3 has 15 residues. V was pared by 6 bases and J by 1 base, with 8 bases of the junction left unmatched. Extracted from the samples, RNA was reverse transcribed into cDNA to serve as the sequencing template. Using immunoSEQ multiplex PCR, the repertoire was profiled, and TCRdb retains in-frame clones only, with some absent. The sample has roughly 250,000 clones; under 80% are singletons. This clone was detected only a few times. The chain couples TRBV29-1 to TRBJ2-5; 10 positions agree with TRBD1. Sequencing used CD4+ T cells sorted from blood, obtained at week 0. This receptor was identified in a human donor with alopecia areata. The chain's CDR3 is CSVIRTGGGQETQYF. CDR3 nucleotides: TGCAGCGTCATCCGGACAGGGGGAGGCCAAGAGACCCAGTACTTC.